This entry describes one TCR beta chain. This sample was included in a study of T cells in placental villitis. V was clipped by 0 bases and J by 5 bases; unmatched bases: 0. This CDR3 contains 13 residues. Per germline, CDR1 MNHEY and CDR2 SVGAGI. This was the immunoSEQ v4 assay. Profiling relied on immunoSEQ multiplex PCR, and the TCRdb table lists in-frame clones only, not all of them. The sample gives some 6,500 clones, 78% of which show up once; roughly 8.7% is in the top ten. The sample comprised placental tissue containing maternal and fetal cells. V and J are TRBV6-5 and TRBJ2-5, with 7 bases fitting TRBD1. This receptor was identified in a human patient with infectious villitis; the placental T cells may come from both mother and fetus. The DNA of the CDR3 is TGTGCCAGCAGTTACTCGACAGGGGAGACCCAGTACTTC. Its translation is CASSYSTGETQYF.